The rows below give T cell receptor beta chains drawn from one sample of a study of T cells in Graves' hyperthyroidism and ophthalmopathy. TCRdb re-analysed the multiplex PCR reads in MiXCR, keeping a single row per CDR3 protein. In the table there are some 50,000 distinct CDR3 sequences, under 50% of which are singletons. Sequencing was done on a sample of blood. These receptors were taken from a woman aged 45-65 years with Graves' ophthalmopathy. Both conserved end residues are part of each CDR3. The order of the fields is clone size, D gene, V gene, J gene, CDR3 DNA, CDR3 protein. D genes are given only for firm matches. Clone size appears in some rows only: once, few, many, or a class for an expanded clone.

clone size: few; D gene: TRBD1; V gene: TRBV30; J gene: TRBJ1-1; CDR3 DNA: TGTGCCTGGAACAGGGGTCCGAACACTGAAGCTTTCTTT; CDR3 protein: CAWNRGPNTEAFF
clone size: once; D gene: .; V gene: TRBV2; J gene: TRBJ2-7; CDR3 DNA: TGTGCCAGCAGTTGCCAAATGCGATCCGCCGAGCAGTACTTC; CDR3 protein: CASSCQMRSAEQYF
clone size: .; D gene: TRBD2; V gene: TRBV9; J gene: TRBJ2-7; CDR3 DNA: TGTGCCAGCAGCGGGACTAGCGGGAGATCGTCCTACGAGCAGTACTTC; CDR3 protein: CASSGTSGRSSYEQYF
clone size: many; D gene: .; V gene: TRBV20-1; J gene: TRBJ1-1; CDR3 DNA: TGCAGTGCTAGAGATGTTAGGGGGGCTGAAGCTTTCTTT; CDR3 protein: CSARDVRGAEAFF
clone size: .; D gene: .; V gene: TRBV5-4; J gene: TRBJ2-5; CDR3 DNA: TGTGCCAGCAGCTCCGGGCTCCTGGAGACCCAGTACTTC; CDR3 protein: CASSSGLLETQYF
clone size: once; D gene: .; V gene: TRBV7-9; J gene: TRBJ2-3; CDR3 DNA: TGTGCCAGCAGCATAATGGAGGGATCGACTGATACGCGGTATTTT; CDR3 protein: CASSIMEGSTDTRYF
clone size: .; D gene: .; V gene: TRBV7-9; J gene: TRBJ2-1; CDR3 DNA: TGTGCCAGCAGCTTAGCGGGAGTCAGTGAGCAGTTCTTC; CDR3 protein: CASSLAGVSEQFF
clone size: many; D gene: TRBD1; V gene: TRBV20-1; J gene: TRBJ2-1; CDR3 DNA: TGCAGTGCTCGCCGACAGGGGGGCTCCTACAATGAGCAGTTCTTC; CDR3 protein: CSARRQGGSYNEQFF
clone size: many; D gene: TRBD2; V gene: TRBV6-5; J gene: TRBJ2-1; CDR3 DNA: TGTGCCAGCAGCCCACTAGCGGGGGCCTACAATGAGCAGTTCTTC; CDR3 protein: CASSPLAGAYNEQFF
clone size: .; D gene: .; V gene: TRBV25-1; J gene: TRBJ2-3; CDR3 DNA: TGTGCCAGCTCCCCTTTGCGGTTCGGAGATACGCAGTATTTT; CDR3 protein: CASSPLRFGDTQYF
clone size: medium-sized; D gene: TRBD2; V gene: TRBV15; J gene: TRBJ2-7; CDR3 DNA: TGTGCCACCAGCGTTAGCGGGGGCCGGTCCTACGAGCAGTACTTC; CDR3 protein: CATSVSGGRSYEQYF
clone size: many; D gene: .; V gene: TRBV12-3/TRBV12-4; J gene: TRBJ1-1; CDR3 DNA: TGTGCCAGCAGGACTCGGACGGGGGTTGAAGCTTTCTTT; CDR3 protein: CASRTRTGVEAFF
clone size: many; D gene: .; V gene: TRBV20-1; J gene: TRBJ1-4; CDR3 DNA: TGCAGTGCTAGGTCCAGTGCAACTAATGAAAAACTGTTTTTT; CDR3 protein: CSARSSATNEKLFF
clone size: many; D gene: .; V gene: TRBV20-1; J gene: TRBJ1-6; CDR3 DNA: TGCAGTGCTAGGGGCCCCACTTATAGCTCCTATAATTCACCCCTCCACTTT; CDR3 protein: CSARGPTYSSYNSPLHF
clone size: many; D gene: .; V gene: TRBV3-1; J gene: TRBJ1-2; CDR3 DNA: TGTGCCAGCAGCCAAGGCAACAGGGCTGGCTACACCTTC; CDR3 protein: CASSQGNRAGYTF
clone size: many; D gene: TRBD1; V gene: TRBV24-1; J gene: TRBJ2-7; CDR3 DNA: TGTGCCACCAGTGACGCTACCGGGACAGAAATCTACGAGCAGTACTTC; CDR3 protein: CATSDATGTEIYEQYF
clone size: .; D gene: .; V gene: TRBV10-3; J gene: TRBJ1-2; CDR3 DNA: TGTGCCATCACACAGGGAACTGGAAACACCTTC; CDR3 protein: CAITQGTGNTF
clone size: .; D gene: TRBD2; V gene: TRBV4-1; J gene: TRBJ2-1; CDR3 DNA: TGTGCCAGCAGCCAAGCTAGCGGGGGGCCCTACAATGAGCAGTTCTTC; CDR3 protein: CASSQASGGPYNEQFF
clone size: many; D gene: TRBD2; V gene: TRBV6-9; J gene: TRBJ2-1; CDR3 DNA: TGTGCCAGCAGTTACCGCCCCCCAGCGGGAGCTGAGCAGTTCTTC; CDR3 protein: CASSYRPPAGAEQFF
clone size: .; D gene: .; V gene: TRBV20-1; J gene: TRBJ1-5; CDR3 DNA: TGCAGTGCTAGGGTTAGCGGGAGGGCAGAGCATTTT; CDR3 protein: CSARVSGRAEHF